This T cell receptor beta chain was retrieved from a study of T-cell reconstitution after alpha-beta-depleted transplantation in children. This clonotype has ten or more counts. Using unique molecular identifiers, the investigators prepared the TCRbeta library. A single record per CDR3 protein comes from TCRdb applying MiXCR to the PCR reads. The table records about 110,000 distinct CDR3 sequences, 5.5% to 6.5% of them present only once. From germline, CDR1 is SGHTA and CDR2 FQGTGA. V dropped 5 bases and J dropped 8 bases, with 22 bases sitting between them. The length of the CDR3 is 16 residues. The sample consisted of PBMCs, mostly from graft donor cells, taken 360 days after TCRalphabeta/CD19-depleted stem cell transplant. The rearrangement links TRBV7-3 to TRBJ2-1; D may be TRBD2 (5 bases). The receptor comes from a male patient between 2 and 10 years old who had a stem cell transplant for acute lymphoblastic leukemia, so the T cells may come from the graft donor. The CDR3 coding sequence is TGTGCCAGCAGCCCCCAACTACGCGGGCTGCGAGATGAGCAGTTCTTC. Amino acids: CASSPQLRGLRDEQFF.